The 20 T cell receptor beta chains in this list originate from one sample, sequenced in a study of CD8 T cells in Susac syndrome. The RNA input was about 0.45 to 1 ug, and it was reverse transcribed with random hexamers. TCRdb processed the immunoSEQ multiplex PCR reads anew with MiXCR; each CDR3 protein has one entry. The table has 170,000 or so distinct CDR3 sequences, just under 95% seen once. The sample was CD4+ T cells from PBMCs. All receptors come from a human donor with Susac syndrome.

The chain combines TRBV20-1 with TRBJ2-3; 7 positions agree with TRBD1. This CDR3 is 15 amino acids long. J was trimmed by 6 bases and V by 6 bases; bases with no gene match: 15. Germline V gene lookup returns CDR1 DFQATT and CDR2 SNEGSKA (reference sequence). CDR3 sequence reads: CSAIRGGPSGDTQYF. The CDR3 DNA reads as TGCAGTGCGATCCGAGGGGGCCCCTCGGGCGATACGCAGTATTTT.

CDR3 sequence: CSASKGLEVALEQYF. CDR3 nucleotide sequence: TGCAGTGCTAGTAAGGGACTAGAGGTGGCCCTCGAGCAGTACTTC. The chain links TRBV20-1 to TRBJ2-7, with 8 bases identical to TRBD2. Germline CDR1 is DFQATT and CDR2 is SNEGSKA (reference sequence). The ends lost 3 bases at V and 6 bases at J; junction bases unmatched: 13. The CDR3 runs 15 residues.

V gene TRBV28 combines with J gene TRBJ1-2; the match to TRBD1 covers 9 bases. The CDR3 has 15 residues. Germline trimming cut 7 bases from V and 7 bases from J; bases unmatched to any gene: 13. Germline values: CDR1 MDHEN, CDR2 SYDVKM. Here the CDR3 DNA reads TGTGCCAGCACACCGTCGACAGGGGGTGTTTCTGGCTACACCTTC. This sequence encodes CASTPSTGGVSGYTF.

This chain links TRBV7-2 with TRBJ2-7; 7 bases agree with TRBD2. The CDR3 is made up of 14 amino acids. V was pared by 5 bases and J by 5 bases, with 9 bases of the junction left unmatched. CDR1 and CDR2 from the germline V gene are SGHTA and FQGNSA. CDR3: CASSPLGTIDEQYF. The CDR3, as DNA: TGTGCCAGCAGCCCCCTCGGGACTATTGACGAGCAGTACTTC.

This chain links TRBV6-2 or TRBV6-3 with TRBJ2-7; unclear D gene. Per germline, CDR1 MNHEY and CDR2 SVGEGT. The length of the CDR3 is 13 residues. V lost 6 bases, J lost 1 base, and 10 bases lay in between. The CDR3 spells CASRDWKSYEQYF. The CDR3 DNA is TGTGCCAGCAGAGACTGGAAATCCTACGAGCAGTACTTC.

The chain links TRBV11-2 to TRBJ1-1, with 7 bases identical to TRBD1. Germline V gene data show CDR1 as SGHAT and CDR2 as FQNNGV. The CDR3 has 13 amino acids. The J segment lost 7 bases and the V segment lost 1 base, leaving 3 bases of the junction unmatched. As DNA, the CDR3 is TGTGCCAGCAGCTTAGGAGGGGGCTTTGAAGCTTTCTTT. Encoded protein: CASSLGGGFEAFF.

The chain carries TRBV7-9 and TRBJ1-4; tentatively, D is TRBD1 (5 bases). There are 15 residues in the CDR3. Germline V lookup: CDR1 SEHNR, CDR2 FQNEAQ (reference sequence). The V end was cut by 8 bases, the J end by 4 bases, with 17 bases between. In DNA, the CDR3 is TGTGCCAGCGCCATCACCCGGGACGGTAATGAAAAACTGTTTTTT. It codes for CASAITRDGNEKLFF.

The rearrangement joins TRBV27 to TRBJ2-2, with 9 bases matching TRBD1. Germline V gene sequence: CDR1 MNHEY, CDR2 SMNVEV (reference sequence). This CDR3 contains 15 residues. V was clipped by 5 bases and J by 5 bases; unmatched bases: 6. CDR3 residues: CASSGGQGQTGELFF. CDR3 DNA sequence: TGTGCCAGCAGTGGGGGACAGGGACAGACCGGGGAGCTGTTTTTT.

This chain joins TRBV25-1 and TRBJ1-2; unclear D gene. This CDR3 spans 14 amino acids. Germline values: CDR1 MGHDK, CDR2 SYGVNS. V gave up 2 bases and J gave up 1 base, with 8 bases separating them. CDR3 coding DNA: TGTGCCAGCAGTGAACCGACCTTTAACTATGGCTACACCTTC. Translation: CASSEPTFNYGYTF.

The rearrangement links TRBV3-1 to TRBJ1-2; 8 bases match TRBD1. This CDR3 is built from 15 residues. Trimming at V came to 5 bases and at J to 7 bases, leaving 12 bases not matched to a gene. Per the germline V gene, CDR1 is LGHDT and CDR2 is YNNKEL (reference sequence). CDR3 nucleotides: TGTGCCAGCAGCGGAGGGACAGGTGTCTTCTCTGGCTACACCTTC. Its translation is CASSGGTGVFSGYTF.

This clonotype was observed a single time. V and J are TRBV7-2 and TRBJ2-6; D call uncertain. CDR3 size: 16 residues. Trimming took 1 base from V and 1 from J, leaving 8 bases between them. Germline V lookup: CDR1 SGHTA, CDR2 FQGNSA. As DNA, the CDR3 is TGTGCCAGCAGCTTAGGTTGGCGTTCTGGGGCCAACGTCCTGACTTTC. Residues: CASSLGWRSGANVLTF.

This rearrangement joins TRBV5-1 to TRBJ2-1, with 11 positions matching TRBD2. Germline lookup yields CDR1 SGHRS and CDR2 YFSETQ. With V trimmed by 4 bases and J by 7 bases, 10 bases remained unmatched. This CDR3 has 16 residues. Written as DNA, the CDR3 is TGCGCCAGCAGCATCCTTACTAGCGGGAGTAGTAATGAGCAGTTCTTC. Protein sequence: CASSILTSGSSNEQFF.

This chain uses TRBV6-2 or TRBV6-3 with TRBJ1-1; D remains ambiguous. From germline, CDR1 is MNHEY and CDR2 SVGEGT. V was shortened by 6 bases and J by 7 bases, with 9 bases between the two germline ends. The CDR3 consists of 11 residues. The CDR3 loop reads CASSYRIEAFF. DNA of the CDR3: TGTGCCAGCAGCTACCGGATTGAAGCTTTCTTT.

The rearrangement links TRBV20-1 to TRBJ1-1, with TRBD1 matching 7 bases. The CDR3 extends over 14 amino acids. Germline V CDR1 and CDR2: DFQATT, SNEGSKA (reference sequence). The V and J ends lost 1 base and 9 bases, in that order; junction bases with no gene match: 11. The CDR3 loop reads CSARATGTALKAFF. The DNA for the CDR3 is TGCAGTGCTAGAGCCACCGGGACAGCCCTGAAAGCTTTCTTT.

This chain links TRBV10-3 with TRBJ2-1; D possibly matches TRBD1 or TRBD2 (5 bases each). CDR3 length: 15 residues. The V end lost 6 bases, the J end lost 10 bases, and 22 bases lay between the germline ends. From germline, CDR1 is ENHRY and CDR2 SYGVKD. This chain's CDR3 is CAISPTTGAVREQFF. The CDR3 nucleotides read TGTGCCATCAGCCCGACTACCGGGGCAGTGAGAGAGCAGTTCTTC.

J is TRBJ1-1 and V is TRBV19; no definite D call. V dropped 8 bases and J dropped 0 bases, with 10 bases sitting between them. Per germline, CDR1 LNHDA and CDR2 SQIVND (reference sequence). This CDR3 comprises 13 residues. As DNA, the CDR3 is TGTGCCAGTGGCGGTCGGTTGAACACTGAAGCTTTCTTT. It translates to CASGGRLNTEAFF.

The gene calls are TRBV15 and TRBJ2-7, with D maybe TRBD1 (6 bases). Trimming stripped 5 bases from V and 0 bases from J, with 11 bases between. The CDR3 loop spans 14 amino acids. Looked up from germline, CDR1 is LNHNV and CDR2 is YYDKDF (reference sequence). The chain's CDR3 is CATSRRQASYEQYF. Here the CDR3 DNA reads TGTGCCACCAGCCGGCGACAGGCCTCCTACGAGCAGTACTTC.

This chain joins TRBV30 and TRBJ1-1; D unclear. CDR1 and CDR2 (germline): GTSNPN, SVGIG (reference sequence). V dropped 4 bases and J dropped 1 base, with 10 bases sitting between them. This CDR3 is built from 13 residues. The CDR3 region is CAWNPGWNTEAFF. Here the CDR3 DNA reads TGTGCCTGGAATCCGGGGTGGAACACTGAAGCTTTCTTT.

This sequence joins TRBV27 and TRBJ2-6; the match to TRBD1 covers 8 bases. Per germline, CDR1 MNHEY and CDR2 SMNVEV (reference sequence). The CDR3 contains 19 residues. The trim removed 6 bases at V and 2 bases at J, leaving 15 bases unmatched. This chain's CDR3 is CASSPYRGQGAPGANVLTF. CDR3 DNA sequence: TGTGCCAGCAGCCCCTACCGAGGGCAGGGGGCGCCTGGGGCCAACGTCCTGACTTTC. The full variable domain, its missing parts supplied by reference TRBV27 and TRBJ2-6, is EAQVTQNPRYLITVTGKKLTVTCSQNMNHEYMSWYRQDPGLGLRQIYYSMNVEVTDKGDVPEGYKVSRKEKRNFPLILESPSPNQTSLYFCASSPYRGQGAPGANVLTFGAGSRLTVL.

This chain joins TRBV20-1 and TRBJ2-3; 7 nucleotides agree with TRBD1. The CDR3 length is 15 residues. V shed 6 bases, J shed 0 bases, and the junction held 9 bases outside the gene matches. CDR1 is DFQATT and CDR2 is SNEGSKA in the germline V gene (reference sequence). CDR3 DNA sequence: TGCAGTGCGCCCACCCGGGACAGAAGCACAGATACGCAGTATTTT. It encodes CSAPTRDRSTDTQYF.